The sequence of this T cell receptor (beta chain) was determined in a study of cytomegalovirus exposure and HLA in healthy donors. About this clone itself: Its antigen is as yet unknown.

CDR1 and CDR2 (germline): SGHRS, YFSETQ. CDR3 length: 13 residues. Trimming took 7 bases from V and 4 from J; bases not matched to a gene: 7. The primer mix had 60 Vbeta and 13 Jbeta primers. The protocol was immunoSEQ multiplex PCR, while the TCRdb copy is restricted to in-frame clones and leaves out a portion. The sample consists of roughly 110,000 clones, 82% of them appearing once. Points from the study as a whole: Most subjects had HLA-A and HLA-B alleles reportedly predicted accurately by TCR beta sequences. Differences between HLA loci emerged in a later analysis of TCR association rates, with DRB1 most and HLA-C fewest. Cytomegalovirus status was reportedly diagnosed by the classifier with high sensitivity and specificity. Sequencing likely generated an artifact that appeared as a cluster of highly shared sequence variants.

Sequencing was done on a sample of PBMCs. This receptor was identified in a man between 25 and 39 years old in good health and CMV-seropositive. The V call is TRBV5-1, the J call TRBJ1-2; 7 bases align to TRBD1. CDR3 protein: CASDEGAGYGYTF. DNA for the CDR3: TGCGCCAGCGACGAGGGGGCCGGCTATGGCTACACCTTC.